What follows is one TCR beta chain and its context. This clone was recorded only once. The antigen this receptor binds is unknown. No clone much larger than this one lies a single base away; base qualities are absent. The source of the sample is a study of shared clonotypes between healthy human individuals (dated by TCRdb to the early 2020s). Regarding the study in general: The cohort included three men and a couple of women between 18 and 49 years of age. To increase sequencing depth and limit assay-specific biases, TCR repertoire library preparation and sequencing were carried out by different laboratories using diverse techniques. Per donor, three plates each were used for CD4 naive and CD4 memory, two for CD8 naive, and one for CD8 memory. To estimate repertoire size and how much clonotypes are shared between individuals, the study performed deep sequencing of blood TCR repertoires from about 5 healthy adults. Between about 0.8 and 9 billion PBMCs per donor were obtained by leukapheresis.

CD8 naive samples were obtained by positive selection for CCR7 among CD45RO-negative cells, yielding a CD45RA+CCR7+ population from which TemRA cells were excluded. The donors were healthy, HIV-negative adults with no recently reported acute infections or vaccinations. All donors were Caucasian adults living in Nashville, Tennessee, USA. Blood was obtained by leukapheresis, after which PBMCs were separated by Ficoll-Histopaque density gradient centrifugation and cryopreserved in liquid nitrogen vapor phase. Analytical flow cytometry was used to check the purity and quantity of every magnetically sorted T cell population. Genomic DNA was isolated from every sorted fraction and measured by UV absorbance on a Nanodrop 2000c. Using the deep immunoSEQ assay, multiplex PCR amplified TCR CDR3 regions from genomic DNA. For each cell subset, the extracted genomic DNA was distributed evenly across all wells of several immunoSEQ 96-well plates, and each plate served as one replicate. Each replicate PCR for sorted subsets received around 0.2 ug genomic DNA, equal to tens of thousands of T cell genomes. Purified libraries were quantified with a Qubit 3.0 fluorometer, sized on a Bioanalyzer 2100, and re-quantified with the KAPA Library Quantification kit. Every immunoSEQ 96-well plate was sequenced on a separate single-read 150-cycle Illumina NextSeq 550 flow cell. The original methods were these. Because the immunoSEQ output included only junctional sequences and no quality scores, the filtering could not be the same as the filtering used for full-length reads. Sequences were annotated with PyIR, a Python wrapper for IgBLAST v1.9, and V/J genes and CDR3 were assigned using IMGT germline references. Reads with weak V/J assignments (E-value above 1e-6), missing CDR3, stop codons, out-of-frame junctions, or ambiguous translated residues were removed. V3J clonotypes were defined as sequences sharing an identical inferred V gene, J gene, and CDR3 amino acid sequence. Percentage overlap between repertoires was computed as shared unique clonotypes divided by the size of the smaller repertoire. Richness of each repertoire was evaluated using RTK rarefaction, the Chao1 estimator, and Recon v2.1 estimates of unobserved clonotypes. Generation probabilities for all TCRbeta clonotypes obtained by the gDNA method from four donors were computed using OLGA. As stored in TCRdb, this immuneACCESS dataset retains in-frame rearrangements with V and J assigned. A fraction of the clones does not appear; measured against another copy, unresolved V genes explain less than half of the discrepancy, and the remainder lacks a known reason. That table is the source of V, J and clone size, and D and trimming were worked out from the DNA. The sample table lists some 1,900,000 clones, about 95% of them with a count of one. The biggest ten clones account for approximately 1% of the sample.

General study outcomes and caveats: Sampling was restricted to blood, and TCR repertoires in tissues likely differ from the TCR repertoires found in blood. When four donors were compared, the shared fraction of clonotypes was 5% to 6.5% for naive CD4, 3.5% to 4% for naive CD8, 2% to 2.5% for memory CD4, and 0.4% for memory CD8. Estimated clonotype richness was generally larger for naive than for memory subsets. Based on pairwise subsampling, the degree of clonotype sharing among donors was expected to be affected by sequencing depth. Higher generation probabilities were observed for clonotypes shared by all four sorted-subset donors than for non-shared clonotypes. The genetic and exposure-history diversity represented was limited by the small number of donors. Incomplete sequencing was indicated by rarefaction of sorted-subset datasets, despite the large sequencing depth.

The TCR comes from a man younger than 35 in good health. The sample comprised naive CD8+ T cells sorted from blood. The cell subset or site label here, explained by the study, means: CD45RA+CCR7+.

The nucleotides read TGCAGCGTTGCGGAGACAGGGGACTACGAGCAGTACTTC. The resulting protein is CSVAETGDYEQYF. The rearrangement joined TRBV29-1 to TRBJ2-7, and TRBD1 matches 8 of the central bases. Trimming removed 4 bases from V and 3 bases from J; the gene matches leave 5 bases unexplained. Sequences SQVTM (CDR1) and ANQGSEA (CDR2) are obtained from the germline V gene. The CDR3, from cysteine to phenylalanine, totals 13 residues. Just the 39-base CDR3 DNA is kept, in frame starting at base 1.